The 7 T cell receptor beta chains reported below all come from one sample, sequenced in a study of blood T cell repertoires in COVID-19. Here immunoSEQ multiplex PCR was the method, and the copy in TCRdb shows in-frame clones only, minus some. The sample contains some 41,000 clones, more than 65% of which appear only once. Sample: peripheral blood. The receptors were sampled from a woman in her 70s with acute or convalescent COVID-19.

V gene TRBV24-1 combines with J gene TRBJ2-2, with TRBD1 as a possible D gene (6 bases). The CDR3 is made up of 15 amino acids. Germline CDR1 is KGHDR and CDR2 is SFDVKD. V lost 7 bases and J 2 bases, leaving 13 bases between the germline ends. The CDR3 sequence is CATSDRGINTGELFF. The CDR3 nucleotides are TGTGCCACCAGCGATAGGGGGATTAACACCGGGGAGCTGTTTTTT.

V is TRBV2 and J is TRBJ2-1; TRBD1 agrees at 10 bases. Trimming at V came to 1 base and at J to 9 bases, leaving 6 bases not matched to a gene. Germline V lookup: CDR1 SNHLY, CDR2 FYNNEI. This CDR3 comprises 15 residues. The CDR3 reads CASSEEGQGLSEQFF. CDR3 bases: TGTGCCAGCAGTGAAGAGGGACAGGGGCTAAGTGAGCAGTTCTTC.

A remark on this clone: One end of the junction fails to match germline, which may point to a read error. This chain connects TRBV7-7 to TRBJ1-5; a possible D gene is TRBD1 (6 bases). The CDR3 totals 16 residues. Germline CDR1 and CDR2: SSHAT and FNYEAQ (reference sequence). CDR3 in DNA: TGTGCTAGCAGCCTAGCGGACAGATCCAACAATCAGCCCCAGCATTTT. As protein: CASSLADRSNNQPQHF.

This chain joins TRBV19 and TRBJ1-5; 8 nucleotides match TRBD1. Per germline, CDR1 LNHDA and CDR2 SQIVND (reference sequence). This CDR3 is 15 amino acids long. The V gene end was trimmed by 9 bases and the J gene end by 0 bases; junction bases not matched to a gene: 7. CDR3 amino acids: CASRDRTYSNQPQHF. CDR3 sequence (DNA): TGTGCCAGCCGGGACAGGACTTATAGCAATCAGCCCCAGCATTTT.

The V call is TRBV5-1, the J call TRBJ1-6, with 7 bases matching TRBD1. The CDR3 is 18 residues long. Per the germline V gene, CDR1 is SGHRS and CDR2 is YFSETQ. V was clipped by 3 bases and J by 0 bases; unmatched bases: 9. The CDR3 loop is CASSSGQPMSSYNSPLHF. In DNA, the CDR3 is TGCGCCAGCAGCTCGGGACAGCCGATGAGCTCCTATAATTCACCCCTCCACTTT.

The rearrangement links TRBV7-8 to TRBJ1-1; D perhaps matches TRBD1 (5 bases). CDR3 size: 13 residues. Trimming shortened V by 4 bases and J by 5 bases, and 11 bases separated the two germline ends. CDR1 SGHVS and CDR2 FQNEAQ come from the germline V gene. The CDR3 DNA sequence: TGTGCCAGCAGCTCCAGGGCGGGGACTGAAGCTTTCTTT. Residues: CASSSRAGTEAFF.

The rearrangement joins TRBV19 to TRBJ1-1; D perhaps matches TRBD1 (5 bases). The CDR3 loop spans 14 amino acids. Looked up from germline, CDR1 is LNHDA and CDR2 is SQIVND (reference sequence). Between the trimmed V and J ends, which lost 7 bases and 3 bases, there was a span of 15 bases. The CDR3 nucleotides are TGTGCCAGTAAAAAGTCGGGGGACCACACTGAAGCTTTCTTT. Protein product: CASKKSGDHTEAFF.